Here is one TCR beta chain with its context. Its target is not known. The data were taken from a study of CD8 T cells in Susac syndrome. Study-level results: The relatively small number of individuals in the TCR sequencing and HLA analysis was acknowledged by the study.

RNA was extracted with the RNeasy kit, and a quantity of 0.5 to 1 ug was reverse transcribed using random hexamers. An immunoSEQ multiplex PCR amplified TCR beta CDR3 over 54 Vbeta and 13 Jbeta. TCRdb called the immunoSEQ multiplex PCR reads again in MiXCR, with one record for every CDR3 protein. The table lists 180,000 or so distinct CDR3 sequences, 95% of them singletons. Germline CDR1 and CDR2: LNHNV and YYDKDF (reference sequence). The CDR3 extends over 14 amino acids. Trimming cost V 3 bases and J 2 bases, with 11 bases left between them. The source material was CD4+ T cells from PBMCs. The clonotype comes from a human donor with multiple sclerosis. The rearrangement uses TRBV15 and TRBJ2-7; possible D gene TRBD1, 6 bases. The CDR3 loop is CATSSTGSTYEQYF. The CDR3 DNA reads as TGTGCCACCAGCAGCACAGGGTCTACCTACGAGCAGTACTTC.